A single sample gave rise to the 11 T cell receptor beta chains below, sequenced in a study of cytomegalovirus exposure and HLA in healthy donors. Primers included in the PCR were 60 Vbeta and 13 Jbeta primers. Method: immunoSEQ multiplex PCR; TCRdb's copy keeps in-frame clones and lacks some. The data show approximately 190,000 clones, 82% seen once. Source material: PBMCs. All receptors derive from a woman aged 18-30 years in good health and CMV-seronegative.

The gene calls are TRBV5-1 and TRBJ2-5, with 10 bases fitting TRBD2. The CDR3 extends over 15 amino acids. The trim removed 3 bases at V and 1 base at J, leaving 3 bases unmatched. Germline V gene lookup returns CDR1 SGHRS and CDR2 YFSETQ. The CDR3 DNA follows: TGCGCCAGCAGCTCGACTAGCGGGTCCCAAGAGACCCAGTACTTC. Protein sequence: CASSSTSGSQETQYF.

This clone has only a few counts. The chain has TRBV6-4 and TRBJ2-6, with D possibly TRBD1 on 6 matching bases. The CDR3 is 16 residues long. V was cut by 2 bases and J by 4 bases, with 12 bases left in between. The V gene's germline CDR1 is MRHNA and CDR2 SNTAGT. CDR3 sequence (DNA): TGTGCCAGCAGTGACGTACAGGGATCCGGGGCCAACGTCCTGACTTTC. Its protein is CASSDVQGSGANVLTF.

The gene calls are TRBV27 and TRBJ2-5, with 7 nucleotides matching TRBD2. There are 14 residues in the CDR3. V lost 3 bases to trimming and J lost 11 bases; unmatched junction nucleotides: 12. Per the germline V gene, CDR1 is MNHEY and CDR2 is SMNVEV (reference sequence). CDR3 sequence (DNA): TGTGCCAGCAGTTTTGGCCAGGGTGCGGGGGAGCAGTACTTC. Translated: CASSFGQGAGEQYF.

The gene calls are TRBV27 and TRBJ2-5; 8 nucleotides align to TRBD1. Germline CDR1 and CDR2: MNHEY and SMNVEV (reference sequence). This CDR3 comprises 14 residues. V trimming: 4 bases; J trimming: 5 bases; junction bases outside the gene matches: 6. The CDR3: CASSSVDRVETQYF. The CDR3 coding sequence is TGTGCCAGCAGTTCCGTGGACAGGGTGGAGACCCAGTACTTC.

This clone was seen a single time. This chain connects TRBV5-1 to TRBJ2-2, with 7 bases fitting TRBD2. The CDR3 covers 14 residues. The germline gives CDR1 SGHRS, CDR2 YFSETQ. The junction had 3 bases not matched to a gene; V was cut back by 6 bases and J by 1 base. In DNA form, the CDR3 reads TGCGCCAGCATATGGGGGGGGAACACCGGGGAGCTGTTTTTT. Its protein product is CASIWGGNTGELFF.

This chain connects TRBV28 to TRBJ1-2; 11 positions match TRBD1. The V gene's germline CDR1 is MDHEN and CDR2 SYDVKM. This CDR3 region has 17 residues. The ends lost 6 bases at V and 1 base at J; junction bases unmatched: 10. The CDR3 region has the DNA TGTGCCAGCAGCCAATGGACAGGGGGCGAGGATAACTATGGCTACACCTTC. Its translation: CASSQWTGGEDNYGYTF.

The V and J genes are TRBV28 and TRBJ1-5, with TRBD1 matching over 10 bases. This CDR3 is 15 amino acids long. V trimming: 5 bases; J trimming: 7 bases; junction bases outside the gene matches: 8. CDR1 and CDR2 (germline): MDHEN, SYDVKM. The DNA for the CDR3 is TGTGCCAGCAGTCCCGGGACAGGGGTGAGGCAGCCCCAGCATTTT. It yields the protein CASSPGTGVRQPQHF.

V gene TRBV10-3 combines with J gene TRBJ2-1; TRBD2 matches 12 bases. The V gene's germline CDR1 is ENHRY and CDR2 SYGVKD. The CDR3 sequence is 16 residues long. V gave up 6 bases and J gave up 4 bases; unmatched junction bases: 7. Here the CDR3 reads CAIRGGLAGKYNEQFF. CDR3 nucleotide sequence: TGTGCCATCAGGGGAGGACTAGCGGGGAAGTACAATGAGCAGTTCTTC.

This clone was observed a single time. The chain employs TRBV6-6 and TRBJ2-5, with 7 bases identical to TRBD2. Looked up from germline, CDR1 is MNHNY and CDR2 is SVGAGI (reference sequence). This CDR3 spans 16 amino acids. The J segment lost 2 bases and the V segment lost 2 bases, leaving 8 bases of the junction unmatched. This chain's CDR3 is CASSYLQASGQETQYF. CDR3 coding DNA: TGTGCCAGCAGTTACCTACAGGCTAGCGGACAAGAGACCCAGTACTTC.

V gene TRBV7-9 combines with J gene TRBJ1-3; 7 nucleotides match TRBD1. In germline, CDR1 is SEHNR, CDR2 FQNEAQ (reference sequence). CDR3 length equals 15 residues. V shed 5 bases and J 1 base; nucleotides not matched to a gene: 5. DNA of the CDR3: TGTGCCAGCAGCCGGGGGACAGCTTCTGGAAACACCATATATTTT. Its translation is CASSRGTASGNTIYF.

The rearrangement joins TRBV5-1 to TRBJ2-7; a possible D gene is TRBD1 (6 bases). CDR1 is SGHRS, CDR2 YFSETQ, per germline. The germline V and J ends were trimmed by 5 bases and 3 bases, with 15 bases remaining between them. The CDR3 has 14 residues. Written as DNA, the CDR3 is TGCGCCAGCAGTTCAGGGGTGCCCCTCTACGAGCAGTACTTC. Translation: CASSSGVPLYEQYF. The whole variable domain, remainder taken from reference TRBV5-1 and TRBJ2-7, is KAGVTQTPRYLIKTRGQQVTLSCSPISGHRSVSWYQQTPGQGLQFLFEYFSETQRNKGNFPGRFSGRQFSNSRSEMNVSTLELGDSALYLCASSSGVPLYEQYFGPGTRLTVT.